A single sample gave rise to the 25 T cell receptor beta chains below, sequenced in a study of naive and memory T cell subsets. Study-wide results and limits: Possibly reflecting memory cells re-expressing CD45RA, a few larger clonotypes occurred in naive repertoires, especially CD8.

Both TRBC1 and TRBC2 were covered by a beta constant-region primer of two equimolar oligonucleotides. The ligated cDNA underwent four PCR rounds using SP2 and nested alpha and beta constant-region primers. TCRdb called the UMI-ligation and nested PCR reads again in MiXCR, with one record for every CDR3 protein. Found here are 150,000 or so distinct CDR3 sequences, 22% of them singletons; the top ten hold about 0.11%. Their cognate antigens are unknown. The sample was naive CD4+ T cells from blood. The receptors shown here come from a human donor in good health.

This chain links TRBV27 with TRBJ2-1; 10 bases agree with TRBD1. The CDR3 is made up of 19 amino acids. The ends lost 3 bases at V and 6 bases at J; junction bases unmatched: 17. Germline V gene data show CDR1 as MNHEY and CDR2 as SMNVEV (reference sequence). The CDR3 protein is CASSFFSLVGQGEVNEQFF. As DNA, the CDR3 is TGTGCCAGCAGTTTTTTCTCTCTCGTCGGACAGGGGGAGGTCAATGAGCAGTTCTTC.

This clonotype showed up many times. The rearrangement uses TRBV12-3 or TRBV12-4 and TRBJ1-1, with 7 bases lining up with TRBD1. V trimming: 5 bases; J trimming: 4 bases; junction bases outside the gene matches: 4. CDR3 length: 13 residues. CDR3 nucleotides: TGTGCCAGCAGTGCCGACAGGGTCACTGAAGCTTTCTTT. Translating gives CASSADRVTEAFF.

The chain joins TRBV3-1 to TRBJ2-7, with 9 bases identical to TRBD1. The length of the CDR3 is 14 residues. CDR1 and CDR2 from the germline V gene are LGHDT and YNNKEL (reference sequence). The V segment lost 5 bases and the J segment 5 bases; nucleotides outside the gene matches: 7. This CDR3 reads CASSYRDRDHEQYF. In DNA form, the CDR3 reads TGTGCCAGCAGCTACCGGGACAGGGACCACGAGCAGTACTTC.

In this sample, this clonotype turned up a few times. The J gene is TRBJ1-6, the V gene TRBV11-2; 9 bases fit TRBD1. The CDR3 spans 15 residues. J gave up 9 bases and V 5 bases, and 8 bases lay outside the gene matches. Germline assignment: CDR1 SGHAT and CDR2 FQNNGV. The CDR3 DNA reads as TGTGCCAGCAGCCTACAGGGGGCTGGCGGTTCACCCCTCCACTTT. Translating it yields CASSLQGAGGSPLHF.

The V call is TRBV4-1, the J call TRBJ2-1; 11 bases map to TRBD2. V gave up 0 bases and J gave up 6 bases; unmatched junction bases: 7. The CDR3 is 17 amino acids. Per the germline V gene, CDR1 is MGHRA and CDR2 is YSYEKL. CDR3 DNA sequence: TGCGCCAGCAGCCAAGATCTGGCGACTAGCGGGATCAATGAGCAGTTCTTC. It specifies CASSQDLATSGINEQFF.

In DNA, the CDR3 is TGCAGTGCTAGACCGGGGACTAGCGGGAGAGCAGATACGCAGTATTTT. Its translation: CSARPGTSGRADTQYF. The J gene is TRBJ2-3, the V gene TRBV20-1; 14 nucleotides match TRBD2. V lost 2 bases to trimming and J lost 4 bases; unmatched junction nucleotides: 5. The CDR3 loop spans 16 amino acids. The V gene's germline CDR1 is DFQATT and CDR2 SNEGSKA (reference sequence).

The chain has TRBV5-6 and TRBJ2-1; the match to TRBD2 covers 12 bases. The CDR3 covers 21 residues. Germline trimming cut 4 bases from V and 6 bases from J; bases unmatched to any gene: 23. Germline V gene lookup returns CDR1 SGHDT and CDR2 YYEEEE. The CDR3 spells CASSPPRASGRARRIFNEQFF. The CDR3 region has the DNA TGTGCCAGCAGCCCCCCGAGGGCTAGCGGGAGGGCACGTCGGATTTTCAATGAGCAGTTCTTC. Combining the CDR3 with reference TRBV5-6 and TRBJ2-1 gives the whole variable domain DAGVTQSPTHLIKTRGQQVTLRCSPKSGHDTVSWYQQALGQGPQFIFQYYEEEERQRGNFPDRFSGHQFPNYSSELNVNALLLGDSALYLCASSPPRASGRARRIFNEQFFGPGTRLTVL.

This clonotype was counted ten times or more. J is TRBJ2-1 and V is TRBV20-1; 8 bases fit TRBD2. From germline, CDR1 is DFQATT and CDR2 SNEGSKA (reference sequence). Trimming took 3 bases from V and 8 from J; bases not matched to a gene: 15. CDR3 length equals 16 residues. CDR3 amino acids: CSASLLADPHGDEQFF. The CDR3 DNA reads TGCAGTGCTAGTCTACTAGCGGACCCTCATGGGGATGAGCAGTTCTTC.

This clonotype was counted a few times. The chain combines TRBV6-5 with TRBJ2-7, with 7 bases fitting TRBD1. CDR1 is MNHEY and CDR2 is SVGAGI in the germline V gene. CDR3 length equals 14 residues. With V trimmed by 5 bases and J by 1 base, 5 bases remained unmatched. The CDR3 DNA is TGTGCCAGCAGTCGACAGGGTATATCCTACGAGCAGTACTTC. Translating it yields CASSRQGISYEQYF.

The chain joins TRBV27 to TRBJ2-1, with D possibly matching TRBD2 (6 bases). The CDR3 is 13 residues long. Germline V gene lookup returns CDR1 MNHEY and CDR2 SMNVEV (reference sequence). Trimming left V 6 bases short and J 2 bases short, with 8 bases between. Here the CDR3 DNA reads TGTGCCAGCAGCGGGAGACCCTACAATGAGCAGTTCTTC. Protein sequence: CASSGRPYNEQFF.

This clonotype has just a few counts. The chain couples TRBV7-9 to TRBJ1-3; D call uncertain. The CDR3 totals 17 residues. V dropped 5 bases and J dropped 2 bases, with 19 bases sitting between them. Germline V gene sequence: CDR1 SEHNR, CDR2 FQNEAQ (reference sequence). In DNA form, the CDR3 reads TGTGCCAGCAGCCGGCAGCCAGGCAGTGCAACTGGAAACACCATATATTTT. Translating gives CASSRQPGSATGNTIYF.

The table lists this clonotype with a few counts. V and J are TRBV9 and TRBJ1-1, with 9 bases lining up with TRBD1. The CDR3 has 15 residues. Per the germline V gene, CDR1 is SGDLS and CDR2 is YYNGEE. V gave up 2 bases and J gave up 3 bases; unmatched junction bases: 5. The CDR3 sequence is CASSVPTGGDTEAFF. CDR3 DNA sequence: TGTGCCAGCAGCGTCCCGACAGGGGGGGACACTGAAGCTTTCTTT.

This clonotype appeared a few times. The chain joins TRBV7-9 to TRBJ2-1; D is undetermined. Germline CDR1 is SEHNR and CDR2 is FQNEAQ (reference sequence). The CDR3 length is 14 residues. Trimming removed 5 bases from V and 9 bases from J, with 17 bases in between. CDR3 bases: TGTGCCAGCAGCCCAGTGGGCCCCGTGGGTGAGCAGTTCTTC. Protein: CASSPVGPVGEQFF.

V is TRBV5-4 and J is TRBJ1-5, with TRBD1 identical over 8 bases. Germline V gives CDR1 SGHNT, CDR2 YYREEE (reference sequence). The length of the CDR3 is 15 residues. Unmatched junction bases numbered 7, after V lost 4 bases and J lost 4 bases. CDR3 in DNA: TGTGCCAGCAGCACTCAGGGGGCCATGAATCAGCCCCAGCATTTT. Protein sequence: CASSTQGAMNQPQHF.

A note on this clonotype: A read error may account for a junction end that differs from germline. The chain uses TRBV2 and TRBJ1-5; the D is unclear. The CDR3 has 12 amino acids. Per germline, CDR1 SNHLY and CDR2 FYNNEI. Written as DNA, the CDR3 is TGTGTCAGCAGTGAGACCTTTGAGCCCCAGCATTTT. Protein: CVSSETFEPQHF. Full variable domain (missing parts from reference TRBV2 and TRBJ1-5): EPEVTQTPSHQVTQMGQEVILRCVPISNHLYFYWYRQILGQKVEFLVSFYNNEISEKSEIFDDQFSVERPDGSNFTLKIRSTKLEDSAMYFCVSSETFEPQHFGDGTRLSIL.

This clonotype appeared many times. The chain joins TRBV7-6 to TRBJ2-3; D gene uncertain. The CDR3 runs to 13 residues. V was shortened by 2 bases and J by 3 bases, with 6 bases between the two germline ends. Germline values: CDR1 SGHVS, CDR2 FNYEAQ. The chain's CDR3 is CASSLFSTDTQYF. The CDR3 nucleotides read TGTGCCAGCAGCTTATTCAGTACAGATACGCAGTATTTT.

Worth noting for this clonotype: Just one base apart from a much larger clone, this may be a read error. The CDR3 does not close with the conserved phenylalanine or tryptophan, likely indicating a read error. The chain links TRBV28 to TRBJ2-3, with 11 bases aligning to TRBD2. The CDR3 is 16 amino acids. Germline CDR1 and CDR2: MDHEN and SYDVKM. The J segment lost 8 bases and the V segment lost 5 bases, leaving 12 bases of the junction unmatched. CDR3 bases: TGTGCCAGCAGTGCCGGGACTAGCGGTCTAAGGGGTACGCAGTATCTT. It codes for CASSAGTSGLRGTQYL.

This clonotype came up a few times. The CDR3 reads CASSPIGQGSVYNEQFF. The DNA for the CDR3 is TGTGCCAGCAGCCCGATTGGACAGGGTTCGGTATACAATGAGCAGTTCTTC. The rearrangement joins TRBV7-6 to TRBJ2-1, with TRBD1 matching over 8 bases. The V and J ends lost 5 bases and 4 bases, in that order; junction bases with no gene match: 13. Germline CDR1 SGHVS, CDR2 FNYEAQ. This CDR3 comprises 17 residues.

This clonotype was counted a single time. V is TRBV5-1 and J is TRBJ2-5; 8 bases line up with TRBD1. Germline assignment: CDR1 SGHRS and CDR2 YFSETQ. CDR3 size: 15 residues. After removal of 3 bases from V and 5 bases from J, the junction contained 9 bases not matched to a gene. This CDR3 reads CASSSSSRGQETQYF. CDR3 sequence (DNA): TGCGCCAGCAGCTCCTCATCCAGGGGGCAGGAGACCCAGTACTTC.

This clonotype has a handful of counts. This chain links TRBV5-1 with TRBJ2-7; D call uncertain. Germline values: CDR1 SGHRS, CDR2 YFSETQ. Trimming shortened V by 1 base and J by 0 bases, and 8 bases separated the two germline ends. This CDR3 region has 14 residues. The chain's CDR3 is CASSLSPASYEQYF. The CDR3 nucleotides read TGCGCCAGCAGCTTGTCGCCGGCCTCCTACGAGCAGTACTTC.

The rearrangement uses TRBV2 and TRBJ2-2; 8 bases fit TRBD1. This CDR3 is 19 amino acids long. Germline V gene lookup returns CDR1 SNHLY and CDR2 FYNNEI. V gave up 1 base and J gave up 6 bases; unmatched junction bases: 16. The CDR3 is CASSEVLYGTGGVAGELFF. CDR3 in DNA: TGTGCCAGCAGTGAAGTATTATACGGGACAGGAGGGGTGGCCGGGGAGCTGTTTTTT.

The sample holds a few counts of this clonotype. The rearrangement joins TRBV27 to TRBJ2-1; a possible D gene is TRBD2 (7 bases). Trimming pared 4 bases from V and 6 bases from J, leaving 19 bases between. Germline V gives CDR1 MNHEY, CDR2 SMNVEV (reference sequence). This CDR3 spans 16 amino acids. The CDR3 nucleotides read TGTGCCAGCAGTTCACGGGGCGGGAGAGGGGGCAATGAGCAGTTCTTC. Translated, it gives CASSSRGGRGGNEQFF.

The chain is built from TRBV7-2 and TRBJ1-2, with TRBD1 identical over 7 bases. This CDR3 spans 19 amino acids. Germline CDR1 and CDR2: SGHTA and FQGNSA. V gave up 1 base and J gave up 1 base; unmatched junction bases: 15. The CDR3 DNA sequence: TGTGCCAGCAGCTTAGATGGTCCTAAGGCGACAGGGTATAACTATGGCTACACCTTC. It yields the protein CASSLDGPKATGYNYGYTF.

This clonotype was seen more than once but under ten times. V is TRBV3-1 and J is TRBJ2-7; tentative D call: TRBD1 (6 bases). Trimming removed 6 bases from V and 6 bases from J, with 15 bases in between. The CDR3 has 13 residues. CDR1 and CDR2 (germline): LGHDT, YNNKEL (reference sequence). The CDR3 here is CASRGRGSFEQYF. In DNA form, the CDR3 reads TGTGCCAGCAGAGGCAGGGGCTCGTTCGAGCAGTACTTC.

This clonotype was found once. In DNA form, the CDR3 reads TGTGCCAGCAGCCACACCGGACTAGCGGGAGGGGTAACGCAGTATTTT. Its translation: CASSHTGLAGGVTQYF. This chain connects TRBV7-3 to TRBJ2-3, with 15 positions matching TRBD2. The CDR3 spans 16 residues. Germline CDR1 SGHTA, CDR2 FQGTGA. Trimming at V came to 5 bases and at J to 9 bases, leaving 9 bases not matched to a gene. The full variable domain, completed using reference TRBV7-3 and TRBJ2-3, is GAGVSQTPSNKVTEKGKYVELRCDPISGHTALYWYRQSLGQGPEFLIYFQGTGAADDSGLPNDRFFAVRPEGSVSTLKIQRTERGDSAVYLCASSHTGLAGGVTQYFGPGTRLTVL.